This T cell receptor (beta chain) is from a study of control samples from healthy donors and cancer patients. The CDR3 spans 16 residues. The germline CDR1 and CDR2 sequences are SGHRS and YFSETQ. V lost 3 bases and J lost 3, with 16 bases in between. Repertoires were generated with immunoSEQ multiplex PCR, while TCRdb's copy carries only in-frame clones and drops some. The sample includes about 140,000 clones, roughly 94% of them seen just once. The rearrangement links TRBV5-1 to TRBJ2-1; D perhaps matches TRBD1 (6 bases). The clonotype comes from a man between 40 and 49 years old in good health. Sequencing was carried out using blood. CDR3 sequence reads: CASSSRPTGRYNEQFF. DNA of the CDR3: TGCGCCAGCAGCTCCCGACCGACAGGACGCTACAATGAGCAGTTCTTC.